Listed here are 8 T cell receptor beta chains from one sample, sequenced in a study of naive and memory T cell subsets. An equimolar mix of two oligonucleotides served as the beta constant-region primer for TRBC1 and TRBC2. The ligated cDNA underwent four PCR rounds using SP2 and nested alpha and beta constant-region primers. Using its own MiXCR run on the UMI-ligation and nested PCR reads, TCRdb lists one record per CDR3 protein. Among 85,000 or so distinct CDR3 sequences listed, roughly 9.3% were seen once. Sequenced sample: naive CD8+ T cells from blood. Receptors were obtained from a human donor in good health.

The chain couples TRBV6-5 to TRBJ1-4, with D unresolved. V lost 6 bases and J 7 bases, leaving 15 bases between the germline ends. Per germline, CDR1 MNHEY and CDR2 SVGAGI. The CDR3 is 14 amino acids. DNA for the CDR3: TGTGCCAGCAGCTATTTCGTTGGCGGTGAAAAACTGTTTTTT. Its translation: CASSYFVGGEKLFF.

This chain joins TRBV12-3 or TRBV12-4 and TRBJ2-1; 7 bases line up with TRBD2. CDR3 length: 16 residues. V was pared by 5 bases and J by 0 bases, with 7 bases of the junction left unmatched. Here the CDR3 reads CASSDSGQSSYNEQFF. DNA of the CDR3: TGTGCCAGCAGTGATAGCGGGCAGAGCTCCTACAATGAGCAGTTCTTC.

The chain joins TRBV5-4 to TRBJ2-7, with D unclear. V lost 1 base to trimming and J lost 3 bases, with 11 bases between them. This CDR3 has 14 residues. Germline V gives CDR1 SGHNT, CDR2 YYREEE (reference sequence). The CDR3 sequence is CASSLSGSLYEQYF. The CDR3 DNA is TGTGCCAGCAGCTTGAGTGGCAGCCTCTACGAGCAGTACTTC.

This clonotype was recorded only once. This may come from a read error, since a much larger clone is one base off. The chain combines TRBV25-1 with TRBJ2-1, with no clear D. Germline values: CDR1 MGHDK, CDR2 SYGVNS. This CDR3 spans 15 amino acids. This CDR3 reads CASSESNYLYNKQFF. The DNA of the CDR3 is TGTGCCAGCAGTGAATCAAACTACCTATACAATAAGCAGTTCTTC.

V gene TRBV3-1 combines with J gene TRBJ1-5; D gene ambiguous. The ends were cut back, 1 base at V and 2 bases at J, with 15 bases in the middle. Germline V CDR1 and CDR2: LGHDT, YNNKEL (reference sequence). The CDR3 totals 17 residues. The CDR3 bases are TGTGCCAGCAGCCAAGCTCCGGGAGGGCCGGGCAATCAGCCCCAGCATTTT. Its protein product is CASSQAPGGPGNQPQHF.

This clonotype came up once. The V and J genes are TRBV6-5 and TRBJ2-5, with 7 bases aligning to TRBD2. Germline CDR1 MNHEY, CDR2 SVGAGI. The V segment lost 2 bases and the J segment 3 bases; nucleotides outside the gene matches: 0. CDR3 size: 13 residues. The CDR3 DNA reads as TGTGCCAGCAGTTACGCGGGAGAAGAGACCCAGTACTTC. Translation gives CASSYAGEETQYF.

This clonotype was picked up many times. The chain has TRBV7-9 and TRBJ1-1; maybe TRBD1 (5 bases). Germline values: CDR1 SEHNR, CDR2 FQNEAQ (reference sequence). The CDR3 is made up of 15 amino acids. Deletions cut 1 base from V and 1 base from J, with 10 bases between. The CDR3 loop reads CASSLETDRNTEAFF. In DNA form, the CDR3 reads TGTGCCAGCAGCTTAGAGACAGACAGGAACACTGAAGCTTTCTTT.

In its sample, this clonotype was seen a few times. This chain uses TRBV6-6 with TRBJ1-1; possible D gene TRBD1, 5 bases. From germline, CDR1 is MNHNY and CDR2 SVGAGI (reference sequence). Between the trimmed V and J ends, which lost 6 bases and 6 bases, there was a span of 23 bases. The CDR3 is made up of 16 amino acids. CDR3 sequence (DNA): TGTGCCAGCAGGGAGACTCCCCGGGGGGTAGTATCTGAAGCTTTCTTT. Its protein product is CASRETPRGVVSEAFF.